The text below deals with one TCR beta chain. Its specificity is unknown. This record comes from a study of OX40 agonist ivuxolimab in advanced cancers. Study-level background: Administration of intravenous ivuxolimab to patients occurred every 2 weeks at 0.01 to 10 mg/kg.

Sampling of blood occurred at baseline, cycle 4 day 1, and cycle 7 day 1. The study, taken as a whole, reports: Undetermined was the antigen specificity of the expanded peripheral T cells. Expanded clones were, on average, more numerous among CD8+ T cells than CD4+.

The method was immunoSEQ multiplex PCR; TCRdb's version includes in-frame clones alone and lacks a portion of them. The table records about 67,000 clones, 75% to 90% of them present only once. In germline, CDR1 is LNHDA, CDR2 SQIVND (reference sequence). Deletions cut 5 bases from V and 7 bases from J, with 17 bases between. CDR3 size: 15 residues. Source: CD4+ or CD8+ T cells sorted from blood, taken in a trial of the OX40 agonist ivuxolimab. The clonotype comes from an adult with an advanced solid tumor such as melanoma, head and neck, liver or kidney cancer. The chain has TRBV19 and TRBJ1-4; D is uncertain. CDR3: CASSVLSNRGEKLFF. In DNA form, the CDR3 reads TGTGCCAGTAGTGTACTATCCAATCGAGGTGAAAAACTGTTTTTT.